The TCR beta chain under discussion was sequenced for a study of beta chain features in type 1 diabetes. V lost 4 bases and J 2 bases, leaving 8 bases between the germline ends. The CDR3 is 13 amino acids. Germline V gene lookup returns CDR1 KGHSH and CDR2 LQKENI. This clone was counted a few times. TCRB transcripts that were expressed got sequenced, as all of the isolated RNA had been reverse transcribed. Produced via immunoSEQ multiplex PCR; TCRdb's table is partial and in-frame only. The profile covers more than 150,000 clones, with 11% appearing a single time and about 1.9% taken by the ten largest.

The sequence derives from a man aged 18-30 years in good health. The rearrangement links TRBV18 to TRBJ2-5, with a possible D match to TRBD2 (6 bases). The sequenced material came from central memory CD4+ T cells from blood. The CDR3 loop reads CASSRGIQETQYF. CDR3 nucleotides: TGTGCCAGCTCACGCGGGATTCAAGAGACCCAGTACTTC.